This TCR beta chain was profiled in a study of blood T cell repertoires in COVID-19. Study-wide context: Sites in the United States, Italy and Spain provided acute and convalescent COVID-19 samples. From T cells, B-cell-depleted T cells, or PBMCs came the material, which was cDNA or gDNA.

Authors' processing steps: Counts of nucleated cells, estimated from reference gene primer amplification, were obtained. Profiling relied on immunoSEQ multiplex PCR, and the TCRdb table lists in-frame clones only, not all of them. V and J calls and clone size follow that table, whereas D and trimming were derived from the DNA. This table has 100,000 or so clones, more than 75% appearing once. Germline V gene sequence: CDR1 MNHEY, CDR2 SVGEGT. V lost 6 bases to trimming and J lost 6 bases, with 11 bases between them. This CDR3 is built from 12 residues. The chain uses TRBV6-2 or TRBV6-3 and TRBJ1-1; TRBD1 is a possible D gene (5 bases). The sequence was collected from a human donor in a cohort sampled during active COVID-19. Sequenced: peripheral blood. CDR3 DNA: TGTGCCAGCAGCAGGACACTCCCTGAAGCTTTCTTT. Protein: CASSRTLPEAFF.